Below are 13 T cell receptor beta chains sequenced from a single sample in a study of identifying expanded T cells in peripheral blood. The method was immunoSEQ multiplex PCR; TCRdb's version includes in-frame clones alone and lacks a portion of them. Of tens of thousands of clones listed, roughly 90% are singletons. The specimen was blood. These receptors were taken from a person aged 18 to 70 in good health.

The chain is built from TRBV13 and TRBJ2-3, with D possibly being TRBD1 (5 bases). V was clipped by 5 bases and J by 4 bases, with 13 bases between them. Germline CDR1 is PRHDT and CDR2 is FYEKMQ (reference sequence). The CDR3 runs to 14 residues. CDR3 coding DNA: TGTGCCAGCAGCCTCAGGGTTGGGGCAGATACGCAGTATTTT. Protein sequence: CASSLRVGADTQYF.

The J gene is TRBJ2-2, the V gene TRBV7-9, with D perhaps matching TRBD1 (6 bases). The V gene's germline CDR1 is SEHNR and CDR2 FQNEAQ (reference sequence). The germline V and J ends were trimmed by 5 bases and 5 bases, with 9 bases remaining between them. The CDR3 has 13 residues. The CDR3 coding sequence is TGTGCCAGCAGCGTCACAGGGACCGGGGAGCTGTTTTTT. Translated: CASSVTGTGELFF.

CDR3 in DNA: TGTGCCATCAGTGAGCGTACAGGGGGCATGACAGATACGCAGTATTTT. It specifies CAISERTGGMTDTQYF. The rearrangement links TRBV10-3 to TRBJ2-3; 9 nucleotides agree with TRBD1. The CDR3 covers 16 residues. V lost 2 bases, J lost 3 bases, and 6 bases stayed unmatched. Germline CDR1 ENHRY, CDR2 SYGVKD.

V gene TRBV7-2 combines with J gene TRBJ2-7; 15 nucleotides line up with TRBD2. CDR1 is SGHTA and CDR2 is FQGNSA in the germline V gene. Unmatched junction bases numbered 9, after V lost 3 bases and J lost 6 bases. The CDR3 runs 17 residues. The CDR3 DNA reads TGTGCCAGCAGCTTTGCCGGGACTAGCGGGAGGTCGCGCGAGCAGTACTTC. This gives the protein CASSFAGTSGRSREQYF.

J is TRBJ2-1 and V is TRBV27, with 16 bases identical to TRBD2. The CDR3 length is 16 residues. The germline CDR1 and CDR2 sequences are MNHEY and SMNVEV (reference sequence). Trimming removed 4 bases from V and 10 bases from J; junction bases left unmatched: 7. The CDR3, as DNA: TGTGCCAGCAGTTCGGGACTAGCGGGAGGGCCAGGGGAGCAGTTCTTC. Protein: CASSSGLAGGPGEQFF.

There are a few counts of this clone. This chain uses TRBV2 with TRBJ1-6; unclear D gene. In germline, CDR1 is SNHLY, CDR2 FYNNEI. The CDR3 loop spans 13 amino acids. V was trimmed by 2 bases and J by 7 bases, leaving 6 bases between them. CDR3 sequence reads: CASSEIGNSPLHF. In DNA, the CDR3 is TGTGCCAGCAGTGAAATCGGGAATTCACCCCTCCACTTT.

The chain links TRBV6-1 to TRBJ2-1; 7 bases line up with TRBD2. After removal of 1 base from V and 8 bases from J, the junction contained 2 bases not matched to a gene. Germline loops: CDR1 MNHNS, CDR2 SASEGT. The CDR3 length is 13 residues. CDR3 DNA sequence: TGTGCCAGCAGTGAAGTTGGGAGGGATGAGCAGTTCTTC. Its translation is CASSEVGRDEQFF.

This chain connects TRBV18 to TRBJ2-3; possible D gene TRBD2, 6 bases. With 0 bases removed from V and 3 bases from J, the gap between germline ends came to 7 bases. Per germline, CDR1 KGHSH and CDR2 LQKENI. The CDR3 is made up of 14 amino acids. CDR3 sequence (DNA): TGTGCCAGCTCACCACCTAGCGGAACAGATACGCAGTATTTT. It translates to CASSPPSGTDTQYF. The whole variable domain, remainder taken from reference TRBV18 and TRBJ2-3, is NAGVMQNPRHLVRRRGQEARLRCSPMKGHSHVYWYRQLPEEGLKFMVYLQKENIIDESGMPKERFSAEFPKEGPSILRIQQVVRGDSAAYFCASSPPSGTDTQYFGPGTRLTVL.

The genes are TRBV7-3 and TRBJ2-5; 12 nucleotides align to TRBD2. Germline-derived CDR1 and CDR2 are SGHTA and FQGTGA. The CDR3 is 15 amino acids. Trimming cost V 3 bases and J 4 bases; bases outside gene matches: 3. The CDR3 region is CASSFQGLAGETQYF. The CDR3 bases are TGTGCCAGCAGCTTCCAGGGACTAGCGGGAGAGACCCAGTACTTC.

The chain joins TRBV5-1 to TRBJ1-2; no clear D. Per the germline V gene, CDR1 is SGHRS and CDR2 is YFSETQ. V was trimmed by 4 bases and J by 14 bases, leaving 18 bases between them. The CDR3 spans 12 residues. The CDR3 region has the DNA TGCGCCAGCAGCAATGAAGACGGAGTACTGACCTTC. Encoded protein: CASSNEDGVLTF.

CDR3 DNA sequence: TGTGCCAGCAGCTTTTCTCCGGGACAGGGGACCGGGGAGCTGTTTTTT. Protein sequence: CASSFSPGQGTGELFF. This chain joins TRBV11-1 and TRBJ2-2; TRBD1 agrees at 10 bases. CDR1 and CDR2 (germline): SGHAT, FQDESV (reference sequence). The junction had 6 bases not matched to a gene; V was cut back by 3 bases and J by 5 bases. The CDR3 spans 16 residues.

CDR3 sequence: CASSIDPSGSRYEQFF. CDR3 bases: TGTGCCAGTAGTATAGACCCTAGCGGGAGTAGGTATGAGCAGTTCTTC. The J gene is TRBJ2-1, the V gene TRBV19; 10 bases agree with TRBD2. Trimming removed 0 bases from V and 8 bases from J; junction bases left unmatched: 7. Germline V CDR1 and CDR2: LNHDA, SQIVND (reference sequence). This CDR3 has 16 residues.

The V and J genes are TRBV5-1 and TRBJ2-5; D gene ambiguous. The germline gives CDR1 SGHRS, CDR2 YFSETQ. The CDR3 has 13 amino acids. V gave up 2 bases and J gave up 5 bases, with 10 bases separating them. CDR3 protein: CASSFAWGETQYF. The CDR3 DNA sequence: TGCGCCAGCAGCTTTGCTTGGGGTGAGACCCAGTACTTC.